This T cell receptor beta chain was identified in a study of human T cells and chemical hapten exposure. The template was total RNA from unfractionated whole blood. From the 5' RACE reads, TCRdb called clonotypes with MiXCR, one entry per CDR3 protein. The sample lists about 81,000 distinct CDR3 sequences; approximately 15% were seen once. There are 13 residues in the CDR3. The ends were cut back, 7 bases at V and 0 bases at J, with 12 bases in the middle. The germline CDR1 and CDR2 sequences are DFQATT and SNEGSKA (reference sequence). The chain links TRBV20-1 to TRBJ1-1; the D gene is possibly TRBD1 (6 bases). This TCR was sampled from a female donor in good health. CDR3 in DNA: TGCAGTGTCCAACAGGGCATGAACACTGAAGCTTTCTTT. Amino acid sequence: CSVQQGMNTEAFF.